The rows below give T cell receptor beta chains drawn from one sample of a study of blood T cell repertoires in COVID-19. Assay: immunoSEQ multiplex PCR; the TCRdb copy retains only in-frame clones and omits some. Of a few hundred thousand clones in the sample, 75% to 90% were seen once. Sequenced: PBMCs or T cells enriched from blood (not recorded which). All receptors derive from a man aged 40-50 years who had recovered from COVID-19. Both conserved end residues are part of each CDR3. Each record gives: V gene, CDR3 length, CDR3 protein.

>TRBV19|16
CASRTPTGGGKETQYF
>TRBV10-1|16
CASSESADPMNTEAFF
>TRBV4-1|14
CASSQTRYNTEAFF
>TRBV29-1|13
CSVGEGQNTEAFF
>TRBV9|20
CASSGGRAGDVFGSTDTQYF
>TRBV10-1|18
CASSDWSSVQGRDTEAFF
>TRBV9|15
CASTPSDRRGSPLHF
>TRBV29-1|14
CSVAIDRGQNTQYF
>TRBV24-1|13
CATSGRGGYGYTF
>TRBV30|23
CAWKSYTSTMSSSSGQGNNEQFF
>TRBV18|16
CASSPPRVAGHNEQFF
>TRBV11-2|14
CASSLQAGNYEQYF
>TRBV11-1|15
CASSNGQGRREKLFF
>TRBV11-2|14
CASSFGQGTYEQYF
>TRBV27|16
CASSSQTGTSGYEQYF
>TRBV5-4|16
CASSWVAGGLLNEQFF
>TRBV18|17
CASSPTTPGQGNEKLFF
>TRBV7-9|14
CASSFSRQNTEAFF
>TRBV30|12
CAWGTGSYEQYF
>TRBV7-9|16
CASSLARGYGTGELFF
>TRBV14|13
CASSPFAGNTIYF
>TRBV29-1|15
CSVGVSGRGNQPQHF
>TRBV5-6|14
CASSLLPLYSPLHF
>TRBV24-1|17
CATSGIAGQGSQDTQYF
>TRBV6-5|15
CASSKRTSGSYEQFF
>TRBV10-1|17
CASSESILAGPKNIQYF